The subject of this entry is one TCR beta chain. This table comes from immunoSEQ multiplex PCR, and its TCRdb copy is limited to in-frame clones, with some not included. This repertoire shows over 200,000 clones, 70% found once; its top ten account for approximately 5.9%. The data are from a study of cytotoxic CD8 clonotypes in ibrutinib-treated CLL. Trimming took 6 bases from V and 7 from J; bases not matched to a gene: 4. CDR3 length equals 11 residues. Germline V gene sequence: CDR1 SQVTM, CDR2 ANQGSEA. The rearrangement uses TRBV29-1 and TRBJ2-3; 7 bases are shared with TRBD1. The sequencing used PBMCs, collected after 12 months of ibrutinib treatment. The sequence was collected from a human donor with chronic lymphocytic leukemia. The CDR3, as DNA: TGCAGCGTCAACAGGGGTAATACGCAGTATTTT. It yields the protein CSVNRGNTQYF.